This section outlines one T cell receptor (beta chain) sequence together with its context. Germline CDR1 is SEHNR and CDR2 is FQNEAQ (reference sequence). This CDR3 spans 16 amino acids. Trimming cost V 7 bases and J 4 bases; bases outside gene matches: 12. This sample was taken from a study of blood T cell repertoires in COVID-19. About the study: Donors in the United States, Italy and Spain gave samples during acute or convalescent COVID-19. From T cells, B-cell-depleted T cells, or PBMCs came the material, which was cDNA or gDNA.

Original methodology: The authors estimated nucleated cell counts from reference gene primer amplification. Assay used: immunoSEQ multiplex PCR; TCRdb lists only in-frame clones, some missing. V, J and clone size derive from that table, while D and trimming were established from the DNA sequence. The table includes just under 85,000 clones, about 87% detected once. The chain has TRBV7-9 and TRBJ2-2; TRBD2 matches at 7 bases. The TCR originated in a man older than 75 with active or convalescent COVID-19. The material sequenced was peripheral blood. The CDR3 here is CASIRDSGPPTGELFF. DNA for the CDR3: TGTGCCAGCATTCGGGATAGCGGGCCACCCACCGGGGAGCTGTTTTTT.